The 3 T cell receptor beta chains given below trace back to one sample, sequenced in a study of T cells in Graves' hyperthyroidism and ophthalmopathy. Amplified TCR beta CDR3 regions came from RNA transcripts. With the HTBI primer set, the TCR CDR3 went through a first round of RT-PCR. TCRdb independently ran MiXCR on the multiplex PCR reads; one entry per CDR3 protein. The table lists about 350,000 distinct CDR3 sequences, 17% of them singletons, with approximately 35% in the top ten. Input material: blood. The receptors stem from a woman aged 25 to 39 with Graves' hyperthyroidism that later progressed to Graves' ophthalmopathy.

In this sample, this clonotype turned up many times. DNA for the CDR3: TGTGCCAGCAGTCTGAGGGGAGGCGAGCAGTACTTC. Protein sequence: CASSLRGGEQYF. The rearrangement links TRBV27 to TRBJ2-7; the D gene is possibly TRBD2 (6 bases). CDR1 and CDR2 (germline): MNHEY, SMNVEV (reference sequence). V was pared by 5 bases and J by 6 bases, with 11 bases between. The CDR3 consists of 12 residues.

This clonotype was counted once. CDR3 region: CASSLSPGRANTGELFF. Here the CDR3 DNA reads TGTGCCAGCAGTTTATCGCCCGGGAGGGCAAACACCGGGGAGCTGTTTTTT. The chain links TRBV7-2 to TRBJ2-2, with 8 bases matching TRBD2. The CDR3 runs to 17 residues. CDR1 is SGHTA and CDR2 is FQGNSA in the germline V gene. V dropped 6 bases and J dropped 2; count of bases not matched to a gene: 11.

At least ten counts were recorded for this clonotype. CDR3 in amino acids: CASSSGSSRVTDTQYF. DNA for the CDR3: TGTGCCAGCTCTAGCGGGAGCAGTCGGGTCACAGATACGCAGTATTTT. V is TRBV28 and J is TRBJ2-3, with TRBD2 matching 10 bases. The CDR3 consists of 16 residues. CDR1 and CDR2 (germline): MDHEN, SYDVKM. J was trimmed by 2 bases and V by 8 bases; bases with no gene match: 10. The whole variable domain, remainder taken from reference TRBV28 and TRBJ2-3, is DVKVTQSSRYLVKRTGEKVFLECVQDMDHENMFWYRQDPGLGLRLIYFSYDVKMKEKGDIPEGYSVSREKKERFSLILESASTNQTSMYLCASSSGSSRVTDTQYFGPGTRLTVL.